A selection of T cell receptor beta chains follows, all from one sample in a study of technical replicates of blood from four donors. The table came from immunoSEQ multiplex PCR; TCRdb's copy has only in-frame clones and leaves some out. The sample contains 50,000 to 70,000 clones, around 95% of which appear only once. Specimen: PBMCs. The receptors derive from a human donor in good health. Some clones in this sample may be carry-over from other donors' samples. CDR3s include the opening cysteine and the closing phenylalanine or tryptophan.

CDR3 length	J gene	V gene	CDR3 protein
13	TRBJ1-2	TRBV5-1	CASSTTGDYGYTF
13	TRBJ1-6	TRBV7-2	CASSRDMVSPLHF
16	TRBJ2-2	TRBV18	CASSPQGALNTGELFF
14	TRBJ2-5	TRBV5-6	CASSFSGMRETQYF
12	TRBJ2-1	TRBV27	CASSGQNNEQFF
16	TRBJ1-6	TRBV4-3	CASSQGLSSYNSPLHF
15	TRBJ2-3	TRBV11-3	CASSSGQPEADTQYF
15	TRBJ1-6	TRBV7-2	CASSFGDRVGSPLHF
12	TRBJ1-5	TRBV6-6	CASSDRNQPQHF
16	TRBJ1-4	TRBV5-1	CASSPGQGQTNEKLFF
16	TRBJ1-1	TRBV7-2	CASSLVGRRPNTEAFF
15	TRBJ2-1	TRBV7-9	CASSHLAGGPVEQFF
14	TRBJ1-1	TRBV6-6	CASRLGGANTEAFF
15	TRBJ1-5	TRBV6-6	CASRRGTAANQPQHF
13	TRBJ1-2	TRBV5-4	CASSLNRGYGYTF
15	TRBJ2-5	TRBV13	CASSRGDRDKKTQYF
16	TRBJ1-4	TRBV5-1	CASSSTQGAANEKLFF
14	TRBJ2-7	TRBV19	CASSIGTGGYEQYF
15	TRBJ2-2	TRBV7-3	CASSLGLAGTGELFF
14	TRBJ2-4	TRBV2	CASSEGARPLLDYF
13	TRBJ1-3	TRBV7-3	CASSTGYGNTIYF